A single sample is the source of the 19 T cell receptor beta chains below, sequenced in a study of blood T cells in healthy people across ages. Then a second PCR, running roughly 7 to 11 cycles, was carried out with a sample-barcoded 5' primer and a J-beta primer mix. Via MiXCR, TCRdb re-called the 5' RACE reads, giving one row per CDR3 protein. The sample contains 1.5 million to 2 million distinct CDR3 sequences, 28% of which appear only once. Input material: blood. All receptors derive from a woman in her twenties or thirties in good health.

This clonotype was found a few times. The CDR3 DNA follows: TGTGCCAGCAGTGCGGCCGGGACAGGGGTTGAAGCTTTCTTT. It is translated as CASSAAGTGVEAFF. V gene TRBV25-1 combines with J gene TRBJ1-1; TRBD1 agrees at 10 bases. V trimming: 4 bases; J trimming: 7 bases; junction bases outside the gene matches: 6. CDR3 length equals 14 residues. CDR1 and CDR2 from the germline V gene are MGHDK and SYGVNS.

This clonotype was seen more than once but under ten times. V usage is TRBV6-1 and J usage is TRBJ1-2; D not resolved. The germline gives CDR1 MNHNS, CDR2 SASEGT. This CDR3 has 14 amino acids. The CDR3 nucleotides are TGTGTCGGCAGTGAACACTTTTCGACCTATGGCTACACCTTC. Protein sequence: CVGSEHFSTYGYTF.

Many counts were recorded for this clonotype. J is TRBJ2-5 and V is TRBV24-1, with a possible D match to TRBD2 (5 bases). Deletions cut 5 bases from V and 2 bases from J, with 8 bases between. CDR1 and CDR2 from the germline V gene are KGHDR and SFDVKD. There are 13 residues in the CDR3. In DNA form, the CDR3 reads TGTGCCACCAGTGTCCCGGGACAAGAGACCCAGTACTTC. As protein: CATSVPGQETQYF.

This clonotype has just a few counts. This chain joins TRBV7-2 and TRBJ2-3; D is possibly TRBD2 (5 bases). Trimming cost V 1 base and J 7 bases, with 9 bases left between them. From germline, CDR1 is SGHTA and CDR2 FQGNSA. This CDR3 spans 13 amino acids. The CDR3 bases are TGTGCCAGCAGCTTAGTAGCCGGGAATACGCAGTATTTT. Amino acid sequence: CASSLVAGNTQYF.

The table lists this clonotype with many counts. The rearrangement uses TRBV20-1 and TRBJ1-2, with a tentative D call TRBD1 (6 bases). The CDR3 contains 12 residues. Trimming cost V 5 bases and J 2 bases, with 9 bases left between them. Germline V gene data show CDR1 as DFQATT and CDR2 as SNEGSKA (reference sequence). DNA of the CDR3: TGCAGTGCTCACGACAGGAACTATGGCTACACCTTC. The encoded protein is CSAHDRNYGYTF.

This clonotype was counted a few times. The V and J genes are TRBV4-2 and TRBJ1-2; no clear D. The CDR3 has 16 amino acids. V was cut by 0 bases and J by 4 bases, with 15 bases left in between. Germline CDR1 is LGHNA and CDR2 is YNFKEQ. CDR3 sequence reads: CASSQEGSNRVYGYTF. CDR3 nucleotides: TGTGCCAGCAGCCAAGAGGGCAGCAACAGAGTCTATGGCTACACCTTC.

This clonotype came up a few times. The chain combines TRBV12-3 or TRBV12-4 with TRBJ2-1; 14 nucleotides match TRBD2. This CDR3 region has 17 residues. With 5 bases clipped from V and 5 bases from J, the junction kept 8 bases outside the gene matches. CDR3 sequence: CASSQGLAGADNNEQFF. The CDR3 DNA follows: TGTGCCAGCAGTCAGGGACTAGCGGGAGCTGACAACAATGAGCAGTTCTTC.

Concerning this clonotype itself: With a much larger clone just one base away, this may be a read error. The J gene is TRBJ2-4, the V gene TRBV3-1; 9 positions agree with TRBD2. The junction had 5 bases not matched to a gene; V was cut back by 5 bases and J by 0 bases. Germline CDR1 and CDR2: LGHDT and YNNKEL (reference sequence). CDR3 length equals 16 residues. The CDR3 region is CASSGIAGAAKNIQYF. For the CDR3, the DNA is TGTGCCAGCAGCGGAATAGCGGGAGCAGCCAAAAACATTCAGTACTTC.

This clonotype was seen repeatedly, ten times or more. The chain uses TRBV12-3 or TRBV12-4 and TRBJ1-2, with D possibly TRBD1 on 6 matching bases. The length of the CDR3 is 14 residues. Trimming took 7 bases from V and 0 from J, leaving 12 bases between them. CDR3 residues: CASTLTGANYGYTF. CDR3 DNA sequence: TGTGCCAGCACCTTGACAGGAGCTAACTATGGCTACACCTTC.

This clonotype was seen more than once but under ten times. The V gene is TRBV15, the J gene TRBJ2-5; 8 nucleotides line up with TRBD2. This CDR3 region has 15 residues. Germline V gene sequence: CDR1 LNHNV, CDR2 YYDKDF (reference sequence). J gave up 5 bases and V 0 bases, and 5 bases lay outside the gene matches. The CDR3: CATSRDQRGPETQYF. The CDR3, as DNA: TGTGCCACCAGCAGAGATCAGCGGGGGCCGGAGACCCAGTACTTC. The full variable domain, its missing parts supplied by reference TRBV15 and TRBJ2-5, is DAMVIQNPRYQVTQFGKPVTLSCSQTLNHNVMYWYQQKSSQAPKLLFHYYDKDFNNEADTPDNFQSRRPNTSFCFLDIRSPGLGDTAMYLCATSRDQRGPETQYFGPGTRLLVL.

This clonotype appeared many times. The J gene is TRBJ2-5, the V gene TRBV4-1; D is uncertain. This CDR3 contains 14 residues. The V end was cut by 1 base, the J end by 3 bases, with 9 bases between. CDR1 and CDR2 (germline): MGHRA, YSYEKL. In nucleotides, the CDR3 is TGCGCCAGCAGCCAAGTGGGCGGCGAAGAGACCCAGTACTTC. Encoded protein: CASSQVGGEETQYF.

This clonotype has a count of ten or more. The V gene is TRBV24-1, the J gene TRBJ2-1; 14 positions match TRBD2. The CDR3 is 19 residues long. Germline CDR1 is KGHDR and CDR2 is SFDVKD. V lost 2 bases, J lost 1 base, and 6 bases stayed unmatched. CDR3: CATSDSGTSGSRSYNEQFF. DNA for the CDR3: TGTGCCACCAGTGATTCCGGGACTAGCGGGAGTCGGTCCTACAATGAGCAGTTCTTC.

The sample holds a few counts of this clonotype. This chain links TRBV10-3 with TRBJ1-1, with D tentatively TRBD1 (6 bases). Germline values: CDR1 ENHRY, CDR2 SYGVKD. V was pared by 6 bases and J by 4 bases, with 15 bases between. The CDR3 totals 14 residues. The CDR3: CAISASGAVTEAFF. CDR3 coding DNA: TGTGCCATCAGCGCATCGGGGGCGGTCACTGAAGCTTTCTTT.

As for this clonotype: One base away lies a much larger clone, so this may be a sequencing read error. This chain uses TRBV20-1 with TRBJ2-7; D is unclear. Germline values: CDR1 DFQATT, CDR2 SNEGSKA (reference sequence). The ends were cut back, 1 base at V and 0 bases at J, with 13 bases in the middle. The CDR3 totals 15 residues. The CDR3 here is CSARVSRRSSYEQYF. The CDR3 DNA reads as TGCAGTGCTAGAGTAAGCAGGAGATCCTCCTACGAGCAGTACTTC.

Many counts were recorded for this clonotype. The gene calls are TRBV6-1 and TRBJ2-1; TRBD1 is a possible D gene (5 bases). CDR1 is MNHNS, CDR2 SASEGT, per germline. This CDR3 contains 15 residues. V was clipped by 2 bases and J by 0 bases, with 8 bases between them. CDR3 bases: TGTGCCAGCAGTGAAACAGGTAGCTCCTACAATGAGCAGTTCTTC. The encoded protein is CASSETGSSYNEQFF.

Concerning this clonotype: The junction shows a germline mismatch at one end, possibly a read error. This chain connects TRBV24-1 to TRBJ2-5; TRBD2 matches 10 bases. The CDR3 consists of 17 residues. Germline-derived CDR1 and CDR2 are KGHDR and SFDVKD. CDR3 loop: CASSDPSSGGRGETQYF. The CDR3 nucleotides read TGTGCCTCCAGTGACCCCTCTAGCGGGGGTAGGGGAGAGACCCAGTACTTC.

A word on this clonotype: One junction end disagrees with the germline gene, perhaps due to a read error. The J gene is TRBJ1-6, the V gene TRBV7-3, with 8 bases lining up with TRBD1. The CDR3 contains 13 residues. Germline-derived CDR1 and CDR2 are SGHTA and FQGTGA. CDR3 sequence: CASSDRGGSLLHF. The DNA for the CDR3 is TGTGCCAGCAGTGACAGGGGCGGATCACTCCTCCACTTT.

This clonotype was recorded a few times. J is TRBJ2-3 and V is TRBV5-1; TRBD1 matches at 10 bases. The CDR3 consists of 16 residues. V lost 4 bases, J lost 1 base, and 6 bases stayed unmatched. Germline V CDR1 and CDR2: SGHRS, YFSETQ. CDR3 in amino acids: CASSGTGALGTDTQYF. DNA for the CDR3: TGCGCCAGCAGCGGGACAGGGGCCCTAGGCACAGATACGCAGTATTTT.

This clonotype was seen more than once but under ten times. The DNA of the CDR3 is TGTGCCAGCAGCTTAGGCGGAAAAGAATCAAATACGCAGTATTTT. Protein product: CASSLGGKESNTQYF. The rearrangement joins TRBV7-9 to TRBJ2-3; D is uncertain. The CDR3 totals 15 residues. Trimming removed 1 base at V and 7 bases at J, with 15 bases between. Per the germline V gene, CDR1 is SEHNR and CDR2 is FQNEAQ (reference sequence). Looking up the rest from reference TRBV7-9 and TRBJ2-3 gives the full variable domain: DTGVSQNPRHKITKRGQNVTFRCDPISEHNRLYWYRQTLGQGPEFLTYFQNEAQLEKSRLLSDRFSAERPKGSFSTLEIQRTEQGDSAMYLCASSLGGKESNTQYFGPGTRLTVL.